The next 24 T cell receptor beta chains were all read from a single sample in a study of response to subunit inactivated influenza vaccine. TCRdb re-analysed the RT-PCR reads in MiXCR, keeping a single row per CDR3 protein. The repertoire holds around 570,000 distinct CDR3 sequences, with around 10% as singletons. These data were also filed under a second study, of T cells expressing NK-cell markers. That work adds: In generating TCR beta cDNA, 5'RACE template switching with UMIs was used.

The specimen comprised PBMCs from blood, sampled on the day of vaccination. The receptors derive from a man in his forties or fifties who received an inactivated influenza vaccine.

This clonotype was seen a few times. The chain links TRBV19 to TRBJ2-7; D might be TRBD1 (5 bases). The CDR3 consists of 14 residues. CDR1 is LNHDA, CDR2 SQIVND, per germline (reference sequence). Trimming stripped 0 bases from V and 2 bases from J, with 8 bases between. CDR3 amino acids: CASSIDTGTYEQYF. The CDR3 nucleotides read TGTGCCAGTAGTATAGATACAGGAACCTACGAGCAGTACTTC.

The V and J genes are TRBV4-3 and TRBJ1-1; 7 bases align to TRBD1. This CDR3 has 19 residues. CDR1 LGHNA and CDR2 YSLEER come from the germline V gene. With V trimmed by 1 base and J by 2 bases, 16 bases remained unmatched. The chain's CDR3 is CASSQGSGGGLYSNTEAFF. The CDR3 nucleotides read TGCGCCAGCAGCCAAGGGTCTGGAGGGGGCCTCTATTCCAACACTGAAGCTTTCTTT.

This clonotype was counted ten times or more. The chain is built from TRBV6-2 or TRBV6-3 and TRBJ2-7; the D is unclear. CDR3 length: 13 amino acids. Trimming cost V 6 bases and J 1 base, with 10 bases left between them. In germline, CDR1 is MNHEY, CDR2 SVGEGT. The CDR3 region is CASSPTASYEQYF. The CDR3 DNA sequence: TGTGCCAGCAGCCCTACAGCATCCTACGAGCAGTACTTC.

V and J are TRBV12-5 and TRBJ2-1, with 8 nucleotides matching TRBD2. This CDR3 has 12 residues. Germline-derived CDR1 and CDR2 are LGHNT and FRNRAP. After removal of 3 bases from V and 15 bases from J, the junction contained 7 bases not matched to a gene. The CDR3 here is CASGLDIAGPFF. The CDR3 DNA reads TGTGCTAGTGGTTTAGATATAGCGGGACCGTTCTTC.

This clonotype was recorded a few times. The gene calls are TRBV5-1 and TRBJ2-7; 8 nucleotides align to TRBD2. The CDR3 consists of 16 residues. V lost 0 bases to trimming and J lost 6 bases; unmatched junction nucleotides: 11. Per germline, CDR1 SGHRS and CDR2 YFSETQ. CDR3 bases: TGCGCCAGCAGCTTGGCCTTGCGGGAGGTTGCCGGCGAGCAGTACTTC. Translation: CASSLALREVAGEQYF.

The V and J genes are TRBV20-1 and TRBJ1-2; no definite D call. The CDR3 runs 13 residues. CDR1 is DFQATT, CDR2 SNEGSKA, per germline (reference sequence). V shed 3 bases and J shed 5 bases, with 13 bases lying between them. CDR3 nucleotides: TGCAGTGCTAGTTTCGGACGGGAGTATGGCTACACCTTC. Its translation is CSASFGREYGYTF.

Only a few counts were recorded for this clonotype. This chain uses TRBV7-9 with TRBJ2-1; D is unclear. V lost 5 bases and J 9 bases, leaving 11 bases between the germline ends. Per the germline V gene, CDR1 is SEHNR and CDR2 is FQNEAQ (reference sequence). The CDR3 is 12 amino acids. For the CDR3, the DNA is TGTGCCAGCAGCGATCAGTACGTTGAGCAGTTCTTC. Its protein is CASSDQYVEQFF.

This clonotype came up a few times. V gene TRBV12-3 or TRBV12-4 combines with J gene TRBJ2-5; unclear D gene. Trimming took off 1 base at V and 1 base at J, with 10 bases between the two ends. The CDR3 has 15 amino acids. CDR3 nucleotides: TGTGCCAGCAGTTTAGGAGACACCGTCCAAGAGACCCAGTACTTC. Translation gives CASSLGDTVQETQYF.

This clonotype was recorded many times. V usage is TRBV29-1 and J usage is TRBJ2-3; unclear D gene. The germline CDR1 and CDR2 sequences are SQVTM and ANQGSEA. CDR3 size: 10 residues. The V end lost 2 bases, the J end lost 10 bases, and 7 bases lay between the germline ends. The CDR3 protein is CSVEISSQYF. For the CDR3, the DNA is TGCAGCGTTGAAATCTCTTCGCAGTATTTT.

This clonotype occurred a few times. V gene TRBV4-2 combines with J gene TRBJ1-2, with a weak D call TRBD1 (6 bases). Germline V gene data show CDR1 as LGHNA and CDR2 as YNFKEQ. The ends were cut back, 3 bases at V and 0 bases at J, with 14 bases in the middle. This CDR3 has 16 amino acids. This CDR3 reads CASSQERGLANYGYTF. CDR3 bases: TGTGCCAGCAGCCAGGAAAGGGGGTTAGCTAACTATGGCTACACCTTC.

The rearrangement uses TRBV6-2 or TRBV6-3 and TRBJ2-2, with 7 positions matching TRBD2. The germline gives CDR1 MNHEY, CDR2 SVGEGT. The J segment lost 9 bases and the V segment lost 2 bases, leaving 3 bases of the junction unmatched. This CDR3 is 13 amino acids long. The CDR3 reads CASSYERGRELFF. In DNA, the CDR3 is TGTGCCAGCAGTTACGAGCGGGGTAGGGAGCTGTTTTTT.

This chain uses TRBV20-1 with TRBJ2-7; TRBD2 agrees at 9 bases. Germline CDR1 is DFQATT and CDR2 is SNEGSKA (reference sequence). The V and J ends lost 7 bases and 2 bases, in that order; junction bases with no gene match: 6. The CDR3 is 13 amino acids. The CDR3: CSVQRGDTYEQYF. DNA of the CDR3: TGCAGTGTTCAGCGGGGGGACACCTACGAGCAGTACTTC.

This clonotype was seen many times. The V and J genes are TRBV12-3 or TRBV12-4 and TRBJ2-3; TRBD1 matches 8 bases. J lost 4 bases, V lost 6 bases, and 3 bases had no gene match. CDR3 size: 13 residues. CDR3 in amino acids: CASSSTGADTQYF. The CDR3 DNA is TGTGCCAGCAGCTCGACAGGGGCAGATACGCAGTATTTT.

This clonotype was found a few times. V usage is TRBV9 and J usage is TRBJ2-2, with D hard to call. This CDR3 comprises 17 residues. V lost 0 bases to trimming and J lost 0 bases, with 12 bases between them. The germline gives CDR1 SGDLS, CDR2 YYNGEE. CDR3 in DNA: TGTGCCAGCAGCGTAGGCTCGCGGTCAGCGAACACCGGGGAGCTGTTTTTT. It is translated as CASSVGSRSANTGELFF.

The table lists this clonotype with a few counts. This rearrangement joins TRBV7-2 to TRBJ1-3; unclear D gene. The CDR3 totals 13 residues. Per germline, CDR1 SGHTA and CDR2 FQGNSA. Trimming removed 5 bases from V and 15 bases from J, with 20 bases in between. DNA of the CDR3: TGTGCCAGCAGCCCGAGCGGCCCGGGGTCAAGATATTTT. This gives the protein CASSPSGPGSRYF.

This clonotype occurred a few times. The V call is TRBV12-3 or TRBV12-4, the J call TRBJ1-1, with unresolved D. Trimming took 1 base from V and 1 from J, leaving 7 bases between them. This CDR3 spans 14 amino acids. CDR3 in amino acids: CASSLGAGNTEAFF. The CDR3 DNA reads TGTGCCAGCAGTTTAGGTGCTGGGAACACTGAAGCTTTCTTT.

V is TRBV18 and J is TRBJ2-5; D ambiguous. With 8 bases removed from V and 4 bases from J, the gap between germline ends came to 17 bases. The length of the CDR3 is 14 residues. Germline V gene lookup returns CDR1 KGHSH and CDR2 LQKENI. The CDR3 coding sequence is TGTGCCAGCATCCAGACGGCGGTCGGAGAGACCCAGTACTTC. This sequence encodes CASIQTAVGETQYF.

This clonotype has at least ten counts. The chain links TRBV12-3 or TRBV12-4 to TRBJ2-2; D is unclear. Trimming shortened V by 4 bases and J by 2 bases, and 11 bases separated the two germline ends. The CDR3 sequence is 15 residues long. CDR3 in amino acids: CASSSGTPNTGELFF. The CDR3 coding sequence is TGTGCCAGCAGTTCAGGAACTCCTAACACCGGGGAGCTGTTTTTT.

This clonotype was detected only a few times. The chain uses TRBV5-4 and TRBJ2-7; 9 bases agree with TRBD2. Trimming cost V 0 bases and J 5 bases; bases outside gene matches: 24. The CDR3 has 21 amino acids. Germline V gene lookup returns CDR1 SGHNT and CDR2 YYREEE (reference sequence). The CDR3 nucleotides read TGTGCCAGCAGCTTGGGACGATGGGACACGGAGACTAGCGGCGGGTTTGACGAGCAGTACTTC. It translates to CASSLGRWDTETSGGFDEQYF.

This clonotype was found a few times. The chain recombines TRBV7-6 with TRBJ2-1; unclear D gene. The germline CDR1 and CDR2 sequences are SGHVS and FNYEAQ. This CDR3 is built from 16 residues. Trimming removed 1 base from V and 9 bases from J, with 19 bases in between. In DNA form, the CDR3 reads TGTGCCAGCAGCTTAGTAAACCCTGAGCTGGTTGGTGAGCAGTTCTTC. It translates to CASSLVNPELVGEQFF. Together with reference TRBV7-6 and TRBJ2-1, the CDR3 gives the full variable domain: GAGVSQSPRYKVTKRGQDVALRCDPISGHVSLYWYRQALGQGPEFLTYFNYEAQQDKSGLPNDRFSAERPEGSISTLTIQRTEQRDSAMYRCASSLVNPELVGEQFFGPGTRLTVL.

The chain has TRBV6-2 or TRBV6-3 and TRBJ1-1; D is perhaps TRBD1 (6 bases). With 5 bases removed from V and 5 bases from J, the gap between germline ends came to 12 bases. CDR1 and CDR2 (germline): MNHEY, SVGEGT. The CDR3 extends over 13 amino acids. The CDR3 nucleotides read TGTGCCAGCAGTCTACAGGGTCGGACTGAAGCTTTCTTT. Encoded protein: CASSLQGRTEAFF.

V gene TRBV9 combines with J gene TRBJ2-5; 13 bases align to TRBD2. Trimming cost V 3 bases and J 9 bases; bases outside gene matches: 8. There are 15 residues in the CDR3. Germline V CDR1 and CDR2: SGDLS, YYNGEE. The CDR3 reads CASSGRGTSGEAQYF. CDR3 in DNA: TGTGCCAGCAGCGGTCGGGGGACTAGCGGGGAGGCCCAGTACTTC.

This clonotype was seen repeatedly, ten times or more. V and J are TRBV4-2 and TRBJ2-2, with no clear D. The V and J ends lost 4 bases and 6 bases respectively, with 15 bases between them. The CDR3 is made up of 15 amino acids. Germline V CDR1 and CDR2: LGHNA, YNFKEQ. The CDR3 sequence: CASSRVPFIPGELFF. In nucleotides, the CDR3 is TGTGCCAGCAGCCGAGTGCCCTTTATTCCCGGGGAGCTGTTTTTT.

The chain combines TRBV30 with TRBJ1-5, with 7 bases that match TRBD1. V trimming: 3 bases; J trimming: 9 bases; junction bases outside the gene matches: 11. CDR1 GTSNPN and CDR2 SVGIG come from the germline V gene (reference sequence). The CDR3 has 14 amino acids. CDR3 residues: CAWSSDREKGPQHF. The DNA for the CDR3 is TGTGCCTGGAGCTCCGACAGGGAGAAAGGGCCCCAGCATTTT.